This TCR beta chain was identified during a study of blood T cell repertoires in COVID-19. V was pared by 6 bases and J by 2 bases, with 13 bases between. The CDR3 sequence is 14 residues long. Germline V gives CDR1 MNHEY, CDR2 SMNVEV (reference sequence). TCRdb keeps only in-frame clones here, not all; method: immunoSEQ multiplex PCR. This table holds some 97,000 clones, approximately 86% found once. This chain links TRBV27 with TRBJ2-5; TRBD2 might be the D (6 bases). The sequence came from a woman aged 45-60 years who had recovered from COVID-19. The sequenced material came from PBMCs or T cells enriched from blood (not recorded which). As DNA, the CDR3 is TGTGCCAGCAGGATCTCGGGACTTCAAGAGACCCAGTACTTC. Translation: CASRISGLQETQYF.